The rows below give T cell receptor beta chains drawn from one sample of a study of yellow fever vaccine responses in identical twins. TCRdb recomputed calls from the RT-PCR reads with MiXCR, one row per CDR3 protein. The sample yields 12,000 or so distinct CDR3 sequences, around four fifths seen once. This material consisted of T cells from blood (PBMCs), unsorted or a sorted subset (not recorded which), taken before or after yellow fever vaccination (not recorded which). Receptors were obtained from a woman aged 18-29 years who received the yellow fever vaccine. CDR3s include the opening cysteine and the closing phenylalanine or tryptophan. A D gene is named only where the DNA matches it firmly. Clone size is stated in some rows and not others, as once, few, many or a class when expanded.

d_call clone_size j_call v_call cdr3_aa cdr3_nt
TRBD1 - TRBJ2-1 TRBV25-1 CASGTATYNEQFF TGTGCTTCCGGGACAGCCACCTACAATGAGCAGTTCTTC
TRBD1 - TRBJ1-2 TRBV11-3 CASSTRIHRGTGYTF TGTGCCAGCAGCACGCGAATTCACAGGGGCACAGGCTACACCTTC
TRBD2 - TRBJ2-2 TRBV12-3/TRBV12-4 CASSMSGKGFTGELFF TGTGCCAGCAGTATGAGCGGGAAGGGGTTCACCGGGGAGCTGTTTTTT
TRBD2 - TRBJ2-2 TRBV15 CATSRGGRVGSGELFF TGTGCCACCAGCAGGGGGGGGAGGGTTGGTTCCGGGGAGCTGTTTTTT
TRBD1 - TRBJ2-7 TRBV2 CASRQGAYEQYF TGTGCCAGCAGACAGGGGGCCTACGAGCAGTACTTC
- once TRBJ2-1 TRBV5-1 CASSLDNSYNEQFF TGCGCCAGCAGCCTGGACAATAGCTACAATGAGCAGTTCTTC
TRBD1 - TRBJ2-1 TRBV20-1 CSARDTGVSYNEQFF TGCAGTGCTAGAGATACAGGGGTCTCCTACAATGAGCAGTTCTTC
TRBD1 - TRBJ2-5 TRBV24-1 CATSDQRTGEETQYF TGTGCCACCAGTGATCAGCGTACAGGGGAAGAGACCCAGTACTTC
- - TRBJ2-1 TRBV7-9 CASSSRDDPLNEQFF TGTGCCAGCAGCTCGAGGGACGACCCTCTCAATGAGCAGTTCTTC
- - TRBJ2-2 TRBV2 CASVGLNTGELFF TGTGCCAGCGTAGGACTAAACACCGGGGAGCTGTTTTTT
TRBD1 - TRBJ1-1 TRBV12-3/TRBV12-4 CASSNRGVTEAFF TGTGCCAGCAGTAACAGGGGAGTCACTGAAGCTTTCTTT
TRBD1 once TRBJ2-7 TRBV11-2 CASRSLGQGYEQYF TGTGCCAGCAGATCTCTGGGACAGGGTTACGAGCAGTACTTC
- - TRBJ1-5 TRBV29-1 CSVDAGGNQPQHF TGCAGCGTTGATGCAGGGGGCAATCAGCCCCAGCATTTT
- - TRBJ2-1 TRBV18 CASSPRDTSGLGSNEQFF TGTGCCAGCTCACCACGGGACACTAGTGGTTTGGGAAGCAATGAGCAGTTCTTC
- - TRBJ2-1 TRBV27 CASSFIRRGNNEQFF TGTGCCAGCAGTTTCATCCGCAGGGGCAACAATGAGCAGTTCTTC
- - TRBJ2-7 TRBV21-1 CASSKNHEQYF TGTGCCAGCAGCAAAAACCACGAGCAGTACTTC
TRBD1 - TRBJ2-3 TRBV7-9 CASSSGQTSTDTQYF TGTGCCAGCAGCTCGGGACAGACTAGCACAGATACGCAGTATTTT
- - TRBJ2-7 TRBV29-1 CSVESRGADEQYF TGCAGCGTTGAAAGTAGGGGTGCCGACGAGCAGTACTTC
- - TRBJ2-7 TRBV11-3 CASSLGWGPTPYYEQYF TGTGCCAGCAGCTTAGGCTGGGGGCCTACCCCCTACTACGAGCAGTACTTC
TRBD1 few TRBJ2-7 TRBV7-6 CASSPALGTGVGEQYF TGTGCCAGCAGCCCAGCCCTGGGGACAGGGGTGGGCGAGCAGTACTTC
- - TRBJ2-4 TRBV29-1 CSVEEMYIQYF TGCAGCGTTGAAGAAATGTACATTCAGTACTTC
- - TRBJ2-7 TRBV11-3 CASSLGLPYEQYF TGTGCCAGCAGTCTGGGACTCCCCTACGAGCAGTACTTC
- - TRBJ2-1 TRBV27 CASGRGSYNEQFF TGTGCCAGCGGGAGAGGTTCCTACAATGAGCAGTTCTTC
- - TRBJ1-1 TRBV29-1 CSVVRRVGLMGDTEAFF TGCAGCGTTGTCCGCAGGGTGGGGTTAATGGGGGACACTGAAGCTTTCTTT
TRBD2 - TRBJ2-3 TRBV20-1 CSARSWGLAVTDTQYF TGCAGTGCTAGGTCCTGGGGACTAGCGGTGACAGATACGCAGTATTTT
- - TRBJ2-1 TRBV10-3 CAINDGGRANSYNEQFF TGTGCCATCAATGATGGGGGCCGCGCGAACTCCTACAATGAGCAGTTCTTC
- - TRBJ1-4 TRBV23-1 CASSHGTHPGGEATNEKLFF TGCGCCAGCAGTCATGGAACCCACCCCGGGGGGGAAGCAACTAATGAAAAACTGTTTTTT
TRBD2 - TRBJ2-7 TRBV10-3 CAISELLLAGSSYEQYF TGTGCCATCAGTGAGCTTTTACTAGCGGGAAGTTCCTACGAGCAGTACTTC
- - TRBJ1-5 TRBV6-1 CASSEPNPGELQPQHF TGTGCCAGCAGTGAACCCAACCCCGGGGAGCTTCAGCCCCAGCATTTT
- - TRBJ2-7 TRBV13 CAGRDTGAYEQYF TGTGCCGGAAGGGACACCGGAGCCTACGAGCAGTACTTC
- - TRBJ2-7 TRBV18 CASSPGVRGTFSEQYF TGTGCCAGCTCACCAGGTGTTAGGGGAACCTTTAGTGAGCAGTACTTC
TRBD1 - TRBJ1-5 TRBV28 CASSPGTGNQPQHF TGTGCCAGCAGCCCCGGGACAGGGAATCAGCCCCAGCATTTT
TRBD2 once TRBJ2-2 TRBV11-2 CASRGEGPVTGELFF TGTGCCAGCAGAGGGGAGGGCCCGGTTACCGGGGAGCTGTTTTTT
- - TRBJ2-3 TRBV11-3 CASSFPPGTDTQYF TGTGCCAGCAGCTTCCCCCCGGGAACGGATACGCAGTATTTT
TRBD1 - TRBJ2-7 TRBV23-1 CASSQFRQGVREQYF TGCGCCAGCAGTCAATTCCGACAGGGGGTCCGCGAGCAGTACTTC
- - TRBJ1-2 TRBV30 CAWSVPRALSNYGYTF TGTGCCTGGAGTGTACCCCGGGCCCTTTCGAACTATGGCTACACCTTC
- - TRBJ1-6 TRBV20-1 CSARDFIKSSYNSPLHF TGCAGTGCTAGAGATTTTATCAAGAGCTCCTATAATTCACCCCTCCACTTT
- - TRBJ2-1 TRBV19 CASSIGLAIGEQFF TGTGCCAGTAGTATAGGTCTAGCGATCGGCGAGCAGTTCTTC
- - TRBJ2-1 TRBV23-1 CASCKTLPIYLYNEQFF TGCGCCAGCTGCAAGACCCTCCCTATCTATCTTTACAATGAGCAGTTCTTC
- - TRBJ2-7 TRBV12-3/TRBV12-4 CASRYEQYF TGTGCCAGCAGATACGAGCAGTACTTC
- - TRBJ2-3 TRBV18 CASSPPSSTDTQYF TGTGCCAGCTCACCACCCAGTAGCACAGATACGCAGTATTTT
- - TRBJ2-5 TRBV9 CASSVVPGKVQTQYF TGTGCCAGCAGCGTAGTCCCAGGAAAAGTACAGACCCAGTACTTC
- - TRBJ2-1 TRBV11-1 CASSLAHPTGEQFF TGTGCCAGCAGCTTAGCGCATCCGACTGGTGAGCAGTTCTTC
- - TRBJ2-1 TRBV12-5 CASGLGAEQFF TGTGCTAGTGGTTTGGGGGCTGAGCAGTTCTTC
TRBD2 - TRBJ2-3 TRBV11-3 CASSLPLAVPVTDTQYF TGTGCCAGCAGCTTACCCCTAGCGGTCCCTGTAACAGATACGCAGTATTTT
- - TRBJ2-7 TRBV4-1 CASSRQGQGAYEQYF TGCGCCAGCAGCCGGCAGGGCCAAGGGGCCTACGAGCAGTACTTC
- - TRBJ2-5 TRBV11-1 CASSFYGQGQETQYF TGTGCCAGCAGCTTCTACGGGCAGGGTCAAGAGACCCAGTACTTC
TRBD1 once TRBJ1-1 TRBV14 CASSQISSGTDMNTEAFF TGTGCCAGCAGCCAAATCTCTTCCGGGACAGACATGAACACTGAAGCTTTCTTT
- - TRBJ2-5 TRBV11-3 CASTTYQETQYF TGTGCCAGCACCACGTACCAAGAGACCCAGTACTTC
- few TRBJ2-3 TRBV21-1 CASSTAYLSRSTDTQYF TGTGCCAGCAGTACGGCCTACTTATCCCGTAGCACAGATACGCAGTATTTT
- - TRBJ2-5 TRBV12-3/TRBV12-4 CASRRTSNQETQYF TGTGCCAGCAGGCGAACTAGTAACCAAGAGACCCAGTACTTC
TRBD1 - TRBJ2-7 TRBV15 CATSRMDRSMHEQYF TGTGCCACCAGCAGGATGGACAGGTCTATGCACGAGCAGTACTTC